Described below is a single T cell receptor beta chain sequence and its context. Libraries were prepared by immunoSEQ multiplex PCR; TCRdb keeps only in-frame clonotypes and omits some of them. The repertoire holds 150,000 to 200,000 clones, with roughly three quarters as singletons. The data belong to a study of blood T cell repertoires in COVID-19. Study-wide context: Acute and convalescent COVID-19 specimens originated in the United States, Italy and Spain.

The V segment lost 5 bases and the J segment 0 bases; nucleotides outside the gene matches: 3. The CDR3 is 14 amino acids. Germline V lookup: CDR1 WSHSY, CDR2 SAAADI. The sample consisted of peripheral blood. The clonotype originates from a woman between 45 and 65 years old with active or convalescent COVID-19. The chain has TRBV10-2 and TRBJ1-1; TRBD1 agrees at 7 bases. CDR3 residues: CASSRQGMNTEAFF. CDR3 sequence (DNA): TGCGCCAGCAGTAGACAGGGAATGAACACTGAAGCTTTCTTT.